This T cell receptor beta chain comes out of a study of T cell changes during pregnancy in multiple sclerosis. With V trimmed by 6 bases and J by 3 bases, 11 bases remained unmatched. Germline CDR1 is MNHEY and CDR2 is SMNVEV (reference sequence). This CDR3 has 16 amino acids. This table comes from immunoSEQ multiplex PCR, and its TCRdb copy is limited to in-frame clones, with some not included. The sample lists about 100,000 clones, just over 90% occurring once. This receptor was identified in a female donor with multiple sclerosis, enrolled in a pregnancy study. The sample here was peripheral blood, taken in the second trimester of pregnancy. The V gene is TRBV27, the J gene TRBJ2-1; 7 nucleotides align to TRBD2. CDR3 nucleotide sequence: TGTGCCAGCAGCTTTAATTCGGGACTAATCTACAATGAGCAGTTCTTC. Residues: CASSFNSGLIYNEQFF.